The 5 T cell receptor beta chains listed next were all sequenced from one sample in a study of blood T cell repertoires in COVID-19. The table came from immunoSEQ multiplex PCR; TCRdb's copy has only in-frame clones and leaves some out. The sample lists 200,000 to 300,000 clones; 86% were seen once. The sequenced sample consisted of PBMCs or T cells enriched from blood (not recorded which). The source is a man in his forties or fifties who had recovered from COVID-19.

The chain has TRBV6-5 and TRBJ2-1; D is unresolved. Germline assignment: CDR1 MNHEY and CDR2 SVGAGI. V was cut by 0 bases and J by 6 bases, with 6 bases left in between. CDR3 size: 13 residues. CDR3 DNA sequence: TGTGCCAGCAGTTACTCCCCGGGCAATGAGCAGTTCTTC. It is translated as CASSYSPGNEQFF.

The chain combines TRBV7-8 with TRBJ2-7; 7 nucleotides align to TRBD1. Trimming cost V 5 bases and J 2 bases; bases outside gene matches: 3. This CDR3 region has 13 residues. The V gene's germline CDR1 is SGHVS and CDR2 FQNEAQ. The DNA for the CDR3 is TGTGCCAGCAGCATGGGACAGCCCTACGAGCAGTACTTC. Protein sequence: CASSMGQPYEQYF.

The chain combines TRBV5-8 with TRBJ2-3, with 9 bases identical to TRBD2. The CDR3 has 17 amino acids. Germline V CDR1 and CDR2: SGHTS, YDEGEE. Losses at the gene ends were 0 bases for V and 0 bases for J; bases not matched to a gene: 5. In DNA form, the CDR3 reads TGTGCCAGCAGCTTGGTCCTAGCGGGGATAAGCACAGATACGCAGTATTTT. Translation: CASSLVLAGISTDTQYF.

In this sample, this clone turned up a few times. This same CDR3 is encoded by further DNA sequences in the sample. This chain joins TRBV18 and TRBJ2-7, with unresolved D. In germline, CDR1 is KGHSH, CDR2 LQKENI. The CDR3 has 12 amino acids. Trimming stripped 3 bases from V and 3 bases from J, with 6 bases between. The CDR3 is CASSPSLYEQYF. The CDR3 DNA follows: TGTGCCAGCTCACCCTCCCTCTACGAGCAGTACTTC.

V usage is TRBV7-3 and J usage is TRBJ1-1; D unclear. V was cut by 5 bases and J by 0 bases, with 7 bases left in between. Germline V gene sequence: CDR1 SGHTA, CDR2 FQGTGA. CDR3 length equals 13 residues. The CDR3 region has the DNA TGTGCCAGCAGCCACGAGATGAACACTGAAGCTTTCTTT. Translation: CASSHEMNTEAFF.